What follows are 9 T cell receptor beta chains derived from one specimen sequenced in a study of blood T cell repertoires in COVID-19. Method: immunoSEQ multiplex PCR; TCRdb's copy keeps in-frame clones and lacks some. The sample holds 300,000 or so clones, approximately 90% seen once. The sequencing sample was made of peripheral blood. These TCRs come from a woman aged 25 to 39 with COVID-19, enrolled during active disease.

The J gene is TRBJ2-5, the V gene TRBV7-9; 8 nucleotides match TRBD1. Trimming took 6 bases from V and 4 from J; bases not matched to a gene: 7. The CDR3 totals 14 residues. Germline V CDR1 and CDR2: SEHNR, FQNEAQ (reference sequence). The CDR3 nucleotides are TGTGCCAGCAGTCCCGACAGGGGAGTAGAGACCCAGTACTTC. This codes for CASSPDRGVETQYF.

The table lists this clone with a count of one. The chain combines TRBV9 with TRBJ2-1, with TRBD2 matching over 11 bases. The CDR3 runs 14 residues. Trimming at V came to 1 base and at J to 15 bases, leaving 9 bases not matched to a gene. Germline V gene data show CDR1 as SGDLS and CDR2 as YYNGEE. The CDR3 coding sequence is TGTGCCAGCAGCGTATTTTGGGCTAGCGGGAGGTTGTTCTTC. Its translation: CASSVFWASGRLFF.

This clone was seen ten or more times. This rearrangement joins TRBV5-1 to TRBJ2-1; D is ambiguous. Trimming left V 6 bases short and J 0 bases short, with 13 bases between. The germline V gene has CDR1 SGHRS and CDR2 YFSETQ. CDR3 length: 15 amino acids. CDR3 amino acids: CASKEPYSSYNEQFF. In DNA, the CDR3 is TGCGCCAGCAAGGAGCCCTATAGCTCCTACAATGAGCAGTTCTTC. Full variable domain (rest looked up from reference TRBV5-1 and TRBJ2-1): KAGVTQTPRYLIKTRGQQVTLSCSPISGHRSVSWYQQTPGQGLQFLFEYFSETQRNKGNFPGRFSGRQFSNSRSEMNVSTLELGDSALYLCASKEPYSSYNEQFFGPGTRLTVL.

The rearrangement uses TRBV14 and TRBJ2-1, with D perhaps TRBD1 (5 bases). Germline CDR1 SGHDN, CDR2 FVKESK. The CDR3 loop spans 13 amino acids. V lost 5 bases to trimming and J lost 9 bases, with 14 bases between them. The CDR3 DNA follows: TGTGCCAGCAGCTGGACCGGACACGGTGAGCAGTTCTTC. Its translation is CASSWTGHGEQFF.

The chain uses TRBV11-2 and TRBJ2-5; D possibly corresponds to TRBD1 (5 bases). With 0 bases removed from V and 3 bases from J, the gap between germline ends came to 5 bases. CDR3 size: 13 residues. Germline V gene sequence: CDR1 SGHAT, CDR2 FQNNGV. CDR3 sequence reads: CASSLDREETQYF. CDR3 coding DNA: TGTGCCAGCAGCTTAGACAGGGAAGAGACCCAGTACTTC.

CDR3 in DNA: TGTGCCAGCAGCCGGGGACAGGGATTGCCCCACTCCTACAATGAGCAGTTCTTC. This encodes CASSRGQGLPHSYNEQFF. The chain carries TRBV7-2 and TRBJ2-1; 9 bases agree with TRBD1. With 5 bases clipped from V and 0 bases from J, the junction kept 11 bases outside the gene matches. The germline V gene encodes CDR1 SGHTA and CDR2 FQGNSA. The CDR3 runs to 18 residues.

This clone showed up just once. The chain recombines TRBV5-6 with TRBJ2-1, with TRBD2 identical over 7 bases. Trimming removed 6 bases from V and 3 bases from J; junction bases left unmatched: 12. Germline V CDR1 and CDR2: SGHDT, YYEEEE. This CDR3 contains 16 residues. The CDR3: CASISLTSNLYNEQFF. DNA for the CDR3: TGTGCCAGCATCTCTCTGACTAGCAATCTCTACAATGAGCAGTTCTTC.

The chain employs TRBV7-9 and TRBJ2-2; possible D gene TRBD1, 6 bases. V dropped 5 bases and J dropped 0 bases, with 10 bases sitting between them. Germline V gene lookup returns CDR1 SEHNR and CDR2 FQNEAQ (reference sequence). The CDR3 length is 15 residues. The chain's CDR3 is CASSPHRANTGELFF. The DNA for the CDR3 is TGTGCCAGCAGCCCCCACAGGGCGAACACCGGGGAGCTGTTTTTT.

V is TRBV28 and J is TRBJ1-2, with 8 nucleotides matching TRBD1. The CDR3 runs 14 residues. With 5 bases clipped from V and 2 bases from J, the junction kept 4 bases outside the gene matches. CDR1 MDHEN and CDR2 SYDVKM come from the germline V gene. CDR3: CASSPGGRNYGYTF. CDR3 DNA: TGTGCCAGCAGTCCAGGGGGCAGAAACTATGGCTACACCTTC.